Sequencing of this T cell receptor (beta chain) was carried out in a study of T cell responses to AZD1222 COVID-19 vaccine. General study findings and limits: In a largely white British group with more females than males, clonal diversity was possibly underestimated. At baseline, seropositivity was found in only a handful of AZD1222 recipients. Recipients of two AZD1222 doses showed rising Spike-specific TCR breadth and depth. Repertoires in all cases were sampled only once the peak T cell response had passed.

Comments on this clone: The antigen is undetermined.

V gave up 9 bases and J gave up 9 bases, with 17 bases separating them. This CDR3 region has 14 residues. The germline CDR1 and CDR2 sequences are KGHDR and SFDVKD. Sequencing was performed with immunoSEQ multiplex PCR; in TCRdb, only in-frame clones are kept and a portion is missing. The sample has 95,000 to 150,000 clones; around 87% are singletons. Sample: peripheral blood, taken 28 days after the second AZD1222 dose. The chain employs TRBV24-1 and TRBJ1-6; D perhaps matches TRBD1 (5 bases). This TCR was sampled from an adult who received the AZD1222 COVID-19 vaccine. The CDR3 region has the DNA TGTGCCACCCCTACTGTCAGGGTTGGTTCACCCCTCCACTTT. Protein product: CATPTVRVGSPLHF.